Each of the 30 T cell receptor beta chains below was sequenced from the same sample in a study of cytomegalovirus exposure and HLA in healthy donors. PCR was performed using 60 Vbeta and 13 Jbeta primers. Method: immunoSEQ multiplex PCR; TCRdb's copy keeps in-frame clones and lacks some. Among about 140,000 clones, around three quarters were seen once, and the ten largest hold under 2.5%. What was sequenced was PBMCs. Source of these receptors: an older woman in good health and CMV-seropositive.

The V gene is TRBV14, the J gene TRBJ2-3, with D possibly matching TRBD2 (5 bases). The CDR3 consists of 15 residues. V was pared by 0 bases and J by 4 bases, with 11 bases between. Per germline, CDR1 SGHDN and CDR2 FVKESK. This CDR3 reads CASSQDSRAADTQYF. DNA for the CDR3: TGTGCCAGCAGCCAAGATTCGAGGGCCGCAGATACGCAGTATTTT.

V gene TRBV5-1 combines with J gene TRBJ1-2, with 7 bases aligning to TRBD1. CDR3 size: 14 residues. V gave up 4 bases and J gave up 4 bases; unmatched junction bases: 7. Germline CDR1 is SGHRS and CDR2 is YFSETQ. The CDR3 loop reads CASSQRTGVYGYTF. CDR3 DNA: TGCGCCAGCAGCCAGAGGACAGGTGTCTATGGCTACACCTTC.

This clone has only a few counts. V usage is TRBV7-8 and J usage is TRBJ2-5; D remains unclear. Germline-derived CDR1 and CDR2 are SGHVS and FQNEAQ. Trimming shortened V by 1 base and J by 2 bases, and 5 bases separated the two germline ends. The CDR3 is 13 amino acids. CDR3 region: CASSLETQETQYF. In DNA, the CDR3 is TGTGCCAGCAGCTTAGAGACACAAGAGACCCAGTACTTC.

This clone was picked up one time. The rearrangement links TRBV5-1 to TRBJ2-1; perhaps TRBD2 as D (6 bases). Germline values: CDR1 SGHRS, CDR2 YFSETQ. Trimming cost V 0 bases and J 10 bases, with 14 bases left between them. The CDR3 loop spans 14 amino acids. In nucleotides, the CDR3 is TGCGCCAGCAGCTTGGTTACTAGCTCAGGGGAGCAGTTCTTC. Its protein is CASSLVTSSGEQFF. The full variable domain, in which reference TRBV5-1 and TRBJ2-1 provide the parts outside the CDR3, is KAGVTQTPRYLIKTRGQQVTLSCSPISGHRSVSWYQQTPGQGLQFLFEYFSETQRNKGNFPGRFSGRQFSNSRSEMNVSTLELGDSALYLCASSLVTSSGEQFFGPGTRLTVL.

This clone was seen more than once but under ten times. The rearrangement links TRBV28 to TRBJ1-1; no reliable D call. Germline V gene sequence: CDR1 MDHEN, CDR2 SYDVKM. This CDR3 has 15 amino acids. The ends were cut back, 5 bases at V and 1 base at J, with 14 bases in the middle. CDR3 bases: TGTGCCAGCAGTCTCTTTGGGCCCCGGAACACTGAAGCTTTCTTT. It translates to CASSLFGPRNTEAFF.

The chain's CDR3 is CASSIGAGKDYGYTF. The CDR3 DNA sequence: TGTGCCAGTAGTATTGGGGCAGGGAAGGACTATGGCTACACCTTC. The chain links TRBV19 to TRBJ1-2; tentative D call: TRBD1 (5 bases). Deletions cut 3 bases from V and 3 bases from J, with 14 bases between. The CDR3 runs to 15 residues. Germline values: CDR1 LNHDA, CDR2 SQIVND (reference sequence).

The genes are TRBV7-3 and TRBJ2-5; D is unresolved. V lost 3 bases and J 2 bases, leaving 13 bases between the germline ends. The CDR3 length is 15 residues. CDR1 and CDR2 from the germline V gene are SGHTA and FQGTGA. This CDR3 is CASSFIGAAQETQYF. The CDR3 DNA reads as TGTGCCAGCAGCTTCATCGGTGCTGCACAAGAGACCCAGTACTTC.

Regarding this clone: Other DNA sequences in the same sample also yield this CDR3. The chain joins TRBV7-3 to TRBJ1-1; D is possibly TRBD1 (5 bases). This CDR3 contains 13 residues. Germline assignment: CDR1 SGHTA and CDR2 FQGTGA. Trimming stripped 5 bases from V and 1 base from J, with 8 bases between. CDR3 amino acids: CASSRDRNTEAFF. The CDR3 DNA reads as TGTGCCAGCAGCCGAGACAGGAACACTGAAGCTTTCTTT.

The chain employs TRBV5-1 and TRBJ2-3; D perhaps matches TRBD1 (6 bases). Germline CDR1 reads SGHRS; CDR2 reads YFSETQ. Trimming took off 0 bases at V and 2 bases at J, with 13 bases between the two ends. The CDR3 covers 16 residues. CDR3 residues: CASSLAQGPPTDTQYF. The CDR3 nucleotides read TGCGCCAGCAGCTTGGCCCAGGGGCCCCCCACAGATACGCAGTATTTT.

This clone has more than one count but fewer than ten. The chain combines TRBV4-1 with TRBJ1-5; D call uncertain. Germline V lookup: CDR1 MGHRA, CDR2 YSYEKL. The CDR3 is made up of 16 amino acids. Deletions cut 0 bases from V and 1 base from J, with 10 bases between. The CDR3 is CASSQDYSLSNQPQHF. The CDR3 DNA sequence: TGCGCCAGCAGCCAAGATTACAGTTTAAGCAATCAGCCCCAGCATTTT.

This clone was seen a few times. The V gene is TRBV6-6, the J gene TRBJ1-5; D is possibly TRBD1 (6 bases). Germline loops: CDR1 MNHNY, CDR2 SVGAGI (reference sequence). CDR3 size: 13 residues. V was shortened by 11 bases and J by 3 bases, with 14 bases between the two germline ends. CDR3 bases: TGTGCCGGGGGAAACAGGGCCAATCAGCCCCAGCATTTT. It codes for CAGGNRANQPQHF.

This CDR3 reads CASSKGLQGPGNTIYF. DNA for the CDR3: TGCGCCAGCAGCAAAGGGTTACAGGGACCTGGAAACACCATATATTTT. The V gene is TRBV4-1, the J gene TRBJ1-3, with TRBD1 as a possible D gene (6 bases). Germline V gene sequence: CDR1 MGHRA, CDR2 YSYEKL. Trimming took off 5 bases at V and 2 bases at J, with 16 bases between the two ends. The CDR3 length is 16 residues.

The CDR3 region is CASSSSYEAFF. The CDR3 DNA reads as TGTGCCAGCAGCTCCAGTTATGAAGCTTTCTTT. The chain uses TRBV7-3 and TRBJ1-1, with D uncertain. The V gene lost 4 bases and the J gene lost 7 bases, with 7 bases spanning the gap. There are 11 residues in the CDR3. Germline loops: CDR1 SGHTA, CDR2 FQGTGA.

The chain recombines TRBV28 with TRBJ2-7; no reliable D call. V gave up 2 bases and J gave up 4 bases, with 6 bases separating them. Germline values: CDR1 MDHEN, CDR2 SYDVKM. The CDR3 consists of 12 residues. CDR3 loop: CASSLGQYEQYF. In DNA form, the CDR3 reads TGTGCCAGCAGTTTAGGGCAGTACGAGCAGTACTTC.

This clone was counted between two and nine times. The rearrangement joins TRBV6-5 to TRBJ2-7; 8 positions match TRBD2. Germline V gene data show CDR1 as MNHEY and CDR2 as SVGAGI. The CDR3 runs to 15 residues. V shed 6 bases and J 5 bases; nucleotides not matched to a gene: 12. The CDR3 sequence is CASRAPGLGYHEQYF. The CDR3 nucleotides are TGTGCCAGCAGGGCCCCGGGACTAGGGTACCACGAGCAGTACTTC.

The genes are TRBV6-5 and TRBJ1-1, with D hard to call. The CDR3 is 14 amino acids. In germline, CDR1 is MNHEY, CDR2 SVGAGI. V was clipped by 2 bases and J by 1 base, with 8 bases between them. CDR3 protein: CASSYKHGNTEAFF. The CDR3 nucleotides read TGTGCCAGCAGTTACAAACATGGGAACACTGAAGCTTTCTTT.

The J gene is TRBJ2-7, the V gene TRBV5-1, with D possibly TRBD2 on 6 matching bases. CDR3 length: 14 amino acids. In germline, CDR1 is SGHRS, CDR2 YFSETQ. V was clipped by 4 bases and J by 3 bases, with 14 bases between them. This CDR3 reads CASSPPSVFYEQYF. As DNA, the CDR3 is TGCGCCAGCAGCCCCCCTAGCGTCTTCTACGAGCAGTACTTC.

The genes are TRBV19 and TRBJ1-5; maybe TRBD1 (6 bases). With 7 bases removed from V and 0 bases from J, the gap between germline ends came to 16 bases. Looked up from germline, CDR1 is LNHDA and CDR2 is SQIVND (reference sequence). This CDR3 contains 16 residues. The CDR3 sequence: CASTDSPVPSNQPQHF. CDR3 nucleotide sequence: TGTGCCAGTACGGACAGCCCCGTCCCTAGCAATCAGCCCCAGCATTTT.

The V call is TRBV28, the J call TRBJ1-1, with D hard to call. Germline CDR1 reads MDHEN; CDR2 reads SYDVKM. The CDR3 runs 14 residues. V lost 6 bases, J lost 1 base, and 12 bases lay in between. In DNA, the CDR3 is TGTGCCAGCAGATGGTCTACTTCGAACACTGAAGCTTTCTTT. Residues: CASRWSTSNTEAFF.

The rearrangement uses TRBV5-1 and TRBJ1-2; tentatively, D is TRBD1 (6 bases). Germline V gene lookup returns CDR1 SGHRS and CDR2 YFSETQ. The CDR3 totals 14 residues. V lost 0 bases and J lost 4, with 10 bases in between. The CDR3 DNA follows: TGCGCCAGCAGCTTGGCCGGACAGACCTATGGCTACACCTTC. It specifies CASSLAGQTYGYTF.

This clone was detected a few times. The J gene is TRBJ2-2, the V gene TRBV4-1, with TRBD2 matching over 8 bases. Per the germline V gene, CDR1 is MGHRA and CDR2 is YSYEKL. The CDR3 is 17 residues long. V lost 3 bases, J lost 0 bases, and 6 bases stayed unmatched. The CDR3 region has the DNA TGCGCCAGCAGCCAGGTGTATAGCGGGACGAACACCGGGGAGCTGTTTTTT. Protein sequence: CASSQVYSGTNTGELFF.

The V call is TRBV29-1, the J call TRBJ1-1; 7 bases align to TRBD1. V gave up 7 bases and J gave up 1 base; unmatched junction bases: 3. Germline-derived CDR1 and CDR2 are SQVTM and ANQGSEA. CDR3 length: 12 amino acids. The CDR3, as DNA: TGCAGCGCAAGGACAGGGAACACTGAAGCTTTCTTT. This translates into CSARTGNTEAFF.

V usage is TRBV28 and J usage is TRBJ1-2, with D possibly being TRBD1 (6 bases). The ends were cut back, 6 bases at V and 4 bases at J, with 9 bases in the middle. The CDR3 consists of 12 residues. Per germline, CDR1 MDHEN and CDR2 SYDVKM. CDR3 nucleotides: TGTGCCAGCAGCCGGGACATCTATGGCTACACCTTC. Residues: CASSRDIYGYTF.

The chain carries TRBV27 and TRBJ2-3; D is possibly TRBD1 (6 bases). Trimming left V 6 bases short and J 5 bases short, with 21 bases between. This CDR3 is 16 amino acids long. The V gene's germline CDR1 is MNHEY and CDR2 SMNVEV (reference sequence). In DNA form, the CDR3 reads TGTGCCAGCAGCTACCTAAACACAGGGAGCGTAGATACGCAGTATTTT. Its translation is CASSYLNTGSVDTQYF.

This clone was recorded a few times. This chain links TRBV18 with TRBJ2-5, with D unresolved. CDR3 length: 15 amino acids. V lost 0 bases to trimming and J lost 4 bases, with 12 bases between them. Germline CDR1 is KGHSH and CDR2 is LQKENI. The CDR3 sequence is CASSPPTNRGETQYF. As DNA, the CDR3 is TGTGCCAGCTCACCACCGACCAATCGCGGAGAGACCCAGTACTTC.

This chain joins TRBV27 and TRBJ1-1; D remains ambiguous. The CDR3 is made up of 12 amino acids. Trimming stripped 4 bases from V and 0 bases from J, with 3 bases between. Germline-derived CDR1 and CDR2 are MNHEY and SMNVEV (reference sequence). The CDR3 here is CASSSVNTEAFF. For the CDR3, the DNA is TGTGCCAGCAGTTCTGTGAACACTGAAGCTTTCTTT.

The chain joins TRBV11-2 to TRBJ2-3; TRBD2 agrees at 13 bases. Germline V gene lookup returns CDR1 SGHAT and CDR2 FQNNGV. The V segment lost 3 bases and the J segment 3 bases; nucleotides outside the gene matches: 6. CDR3 length: 17 amino acids. In nucleotides, the CDR3 is TGTGCCAGCAGCTTGCGGACTAGCGGGAGAAGGACAGATACGCAGTATTTT. Protein: CASSLRTSGRRTDTQYF.

The CDR3 here is CASSFSGTLNNEQFF. The CDR3, as DNA: TGTGCCAGCAGTTTTAGCGGGACCCTTAACAATGAGCAGTTCTTC. This sequence joins TRBV28 and TRBJ2-1, with 8 nucleotides matching TRBD2. CDR1 and CDR2 from the germline V gene are MDHEN and SYDVKM. CDR3 length equals 15 residues. Trimming at V came to 3 bases and at J to 5 bases, leaving 6 bases not matched to a gene.

The rearrangement uses TRBV6-5 and TRBJ1-4; D call uncertain. The CDR3 has 13 residues. Trimming removed 4 bases at V and 8 bases at J, with 11 bases between. Germline V CDR1 and CDR2: MNHEY, SVGAGI. Here the CDR3 reads CASSWQVREKLFF. The CDR3 nucleotides read TGTGCCAGCAGTTGGCAGGTTAGGGAAAAACTGTTTTTT.

For this clone: The same CDR3 also results from other DNA sequences found in this sample. V is TRBV28 and J is TRBJ1-1; 7 nucleotides align to TRBD1. The V gene's germline CDR1 is MDHEN and CDR2 SYDVKM. CDR3 size: 14 residues. With 6 bases clipped from V and 0 bases from J, the junction kept 4 bases outside the gene matches. The DNA for the CDR3 is TGTGCCAGCAGCCGGGACAGCTTGAACACTGAAGCTTTCTTT. Protein product: CASSRDSLNTEAFF.